This entry lists 31 T cell receptor beta chains sequenced from one sample in a study of blood T cell repertoires in COVID-19. Profiled with immunoSEQ multiplex PCR; TCRdb holds only in-frame clones, not every one. The sample has about 82,000 clones, more than 75% seen once. Sequencing was done on a sample of peripheral blood. These receptors were taken from a man aged 50-60 years with active or convalescent COVID-19.

The chain joins TRBV3-1 (or the pseudogene TRBV3-2) to TRBJ1-2, with 11 bases identical to TRBD1. There are 14 residues in the CDR3. J lost 6 bases, V lost 4 bases, and 4 bases had no gene match. The germline gives CDR1 LGHDT, CDR2 YNNKEL (reference sequence). CDR3 amino acids: CASSPGQGADGYTF. CDR3 nucleotides: TGTGCCAGCAGCCCAGGACAGGGGGCAGATGGCTACACCTTC.

The V call is TRBV6-5, the J call TRBJ2-1, with 9 bases matching TRBD1. The J segment lost 7 bases and the V segment lost 6 bases, leaving 10 bases of the junction unmatched. The CDR3 runs to 15 residues. Germline CDR1 MNHEY, CDR2 SVGAGI. CDR3 sequence: CASRGGQGGENEQFF. In DNA, the CDR3 is TGTGCCAGCAGGGGGGGACAGGGAGGGGAAAATGAGCAGTTCTTC.

The J gene is TRBJ1-2, the V gene TRBV5-6, with D unclear. Germline V gene sequence: CDR1 SGHDT, CDR2 YYEEEE. This CDR3 is built from 11 residues. Between the trimmed V and J ends, which lost 3 bases and 4 bases, there was a span of 4 bases. CDR3 loop: CASSSLYGYTF. The CDR3 region has the DNA TGTGCCAGCAGCTCACTCTATGGCTACACCTTC.

This chain joins TRBV19 and TRBJ1-2; the D gene is possibly TRBD1 (5 bases). Germline assignment: CDR1 LNHDA and CDR2 SQIVND (reference sequence). Trimming took off 5 bases at V and 0 bases at J, with 7 bases between the two ends. This CDR3 has 13 amino acids. The CDR3 here is CASSDSANYGYTF. The CDR3 DNA sequence: TGTGCCAGTAGTGACAGCGCTAACTATGGCTACACCTTC.

The chain combines TRBV7-8 with TRBJ1-2; a possible D gene is TRBD1 (6 bases). V dropped 1 base and J dropped 3 bases, with 12 bases sitting between them. Germline V CDR1 and CDR2: SGHVS, FQNEAQ. This CDR3 has 15 amino acids. DNA for the CDR3: TGTGCCAGCAGCTTAGGGGTAGGGGGTGACTATGGCTACACCTTC. Protein sequence: CASSLGVGGDYGYTF.

DNA for the CDR3: TGTGCCACTAGGGACAGGGGAGGTGCAGATACGCAGTATTTT. Translation: CATRDRGGADTQYF. The rearrangement uses TRBV6-5 and TRBJ2-3; TRBD1 agrees at 10 bases. The ends lost 10 bases at V and 4 bases at J; junction bases unmatched: 8. The germline CDR1 and CDR2 sequences are MNHEY and SVGAGI. The CDR3 length is 14 residues.

V usage is TRBV7-8 and J usage is TRBJ1-2, with D possibly matching TRBD1 (5 bases). CDR3 length: 14 amino acids. CDR1 is SGHVS, CDR2 FQNEAQ, per germline. The ends were cut back, 1 base at V and 4 bases at J, with 10 bases in the middle. CDR3 DNA sequence: TGTGCCAGCAGCTTAGATCCCGACAGCTATGGCTACACCTTC. Translating gives CASSLDPDSYGYTF.

This chain connects TRBV12-3 or TRBV12-4 to TRBJ1-5; no reliable D call. Between the trimmed V and J ends, which lost 1 base and 7 bases, there was a span of 8 bases. This CDR3 is built from 13 residues. CDR3 sequence reads: CASSLGESQPQHF. Written as DNA, the CDR3 is TGTGCCAGCAGTTTAGGAGAGTCCCAGCCCCAGCATTTT.

V usage is TRBV5-1 and J usage is TRBJ2-6; D remains ambiguous. Germline CDR1 reads SGHRS; CDR2 reads YFSETQ. The V and J ends lost 0 bases and 0 bases respectively, with 7 bases between them. This CDR3 has 16 residues. The CDR3 DNA reads TGCGCCAGCAGCTTGGGAGAAAGCTCTGGGGCCAACGTCCTGACTTTC. The encoded protein is CASSLGESSGANVLTF. Drawing the rest from reference TRBV5-1 and TRBJ2-6, the complete variable domain is KAGVTQTPRYLIKTRGQQVTLSCSPISGHRSVSWYQQTPGQGLQFLFEYFSETQRNKGNFPGRFSGRQFSNSRSEMNVSTLELGDSALYLCASSLGESSGANVLTFGAGSRLTVL.

The V and J genes are TRBV10-3 and TRBJ2-5, with D maybe TRBD1 (6 bases). The CDR3 is 15 residues long. V lost 0 bases and J 3 bases, leaving 11 bases between the germline ends. Germline V gene lookup returns CDR1 ENHRY and CDR2 SYGVKD. The CDR3: CAISESEDREETQYF. CDR3 nucleotides: TGTGCCATCAGTGAGTCGGAGGACAGAGAAGAGACCCAGTACTTC.

The rearrangement links TRBV15 to TRBJ2-3, with 7 bases identical to TRBD1. Unmatched junction bases numbered 1, after V lost 0 bases and J lost 1 base. CDR1 and CDR2 (germline): LNHNV, YYDKDF (reference sequence). This CDR3 has 15 residues. CDR3 DNA sequence: TGTGCCACCAGCAGAGATGGGACAGGCACAGATACGCAGTATTTT. Protein sequence: CATSRDGTGTDTQYF.

This chain joins TRBV10-1 and TRBJ2-5; perhaps TRBD1 as D (6 bases). From germline, CDR1 is WNHNN and CDR2 SYGVQD (reference sequence). Trimming stripped 0 bases from V and 5 bases from J, with 7 bases between. This CDR3 spans 13 amino acids. Written as DNA, the CDR3 is TGCGCCAGCAGTGAGTCGGGGGCGGAGACCCAGTACTTC. Protein: CASSESGAETQYF.

This clone occurred once. This sequence joins TRBV28 and TRBJ2-3; 9 nucleotides match TRBD1. V was clipped by 8 bases and J by 5 bases; unmatched bases: 11. This CDR3 has 15 residues. Germline CDR1 reads MDHEN; CDR2 reads SYDVKM. The CDR3 nucleotides are TGTGCCAGCCGAACCGGGACAGGGAAGTTAGATACGCAGTATTTT. Encoded protein: CASRTGTGKLDTQYF.

The CDR3 here is CASSSRTGASTDTQYF. The CDR3 coding sequence is TGTGCCAGTAGTTCCCGGACAGGGGCTAGCACAGATACGCAGTATTTT. The J gene is TRBJ2-3, the V gene TRBV19; 9 bases are shared with TRBD1. Per the germline V gene, CDR1 is LNHDA and CDR2 is SQIVND (reference sequence). V lost 5 bases to trimming and J lost 0 bases; unmatched junction nucleotides: 6. The CDR3 extends over 16 amino acids.

This clone was counted only a few times. This rearrangement joins TRBV5-6 to TRBJ1-5, with D possibly TRBD1 on 6 matching bases. Trimming left V 0 bases short and J 3 bases short, with 16 bases between. The CDR3 is 17 amino acids. From germline, CDR1 is SGHDT and CDR2 YYEEEE. DNA of the CDR3: TGTGCCAGCAGCTTGGGGGTAGGCAGGGGTCCCAATCAGCCCCAGCATTTT. Protein product: CASSLGVGRGPNQPQHF.

J is TRBJ2-2 and V is TRBV7-8; D might be TRBD2 (5 bases). The CDR3 contains 15 residues. CDR1 is SGHVS, CDR2 FQNEAQ, per germline. The V end lost 2 bases, the J end lost 7 bases, and 14 bases lay between the germline ends. CDR3 loop: CASSLMVRAGGELFF. DNA of the CDR3: TGTGCCAGCAGCTTAATGGTAAGGGCGGGCGGGGAGCTGTTTTTT. The variable domain in full, completed from reference TRBV7-8 and TRBJ2-2, reads GAGVSQSPRYKVAKRGQDVALRCDPISGHVSLFWYQQALGQGPEFLTYFQNEAQLDKSGLPSDRFFAERPEGSVSTLKIQRTQQEDSAVYLCASSLMVRAGGELFFGEGSRLTVL.

The chain joins TRBV28 to TRBJ1-3; perhaps TRBD1 as D (5 bases). The CDR3 consists of 17 residues. V lost 7 bases and J lost 3, with 22 bases in between. Germline V gene lookup returns CDR1 MDHEN and CDR2 SYDVKM. CDR3 protein: CASTESAGRRFGNTIYF. CDR3 DNA: TGTGCCAGCACCGAGTCGGCGGGGCGAAGATTTGGAAACACCATATATTTT.

This rearrangement joins TRBV18 to TRBJ2-5; D uncertain. The V gene's germline CDR1 is KGHSH and CDR2 LQKENI. V lost 3 bases, J lost 2 bases, and 7 bases lay in between. The CDR3 is 13 amino acids. Here the CDR3 DNA reads TGTGCCAGCTCACCCTCGCGTCAAGAGACCCAGTACTTC. As protein: CASSPSRQETQYF. Filled out from reference TRBV18 and TRBJ2-5, the complete variable domain reads NAGVMQNPRHLVRRRGQEARLRCSPMKGHSHVYWYRQLPEEGLKFMVYLQKENIIDESGMPKERFSAEFPKEGPSILRIQQVVRGDSAAYFCASSPSRQETQYFGPGTRLLVL.

V and J are TRBV10-3 and TRBJ2-5, with TRBD2 matching over 11 bases. V gave up 3 bases and J gave up 1 base; unmatched junction bases: 1. Germline V gene data show CDR1 as ENHRY and CDR2 as SYGVKD. The length of the CDR3 is 15 residues. CDR3 nucleotide sequence: TGTGCCATCAGTGATAGCGGGGGGGCCCAAGAGACCCAGTACTTC. It translates to CAISDSGGAQETQYF.

This clone appeared a single time. The rearrangement uses TRBV7-9 and TRBJ1-5; D perhaps matches TRBD1 (5 bases). V dropped 5 bases and J dropped 0 bases, with 8 bases sitting between them. This CDR3 has 14 residues. CDR1 SEHNR and CDR2 FQNEAQ come from the germline V gene (reference sequence). The CDR3 coding sequence is TGTGCCAGCAGCCCGACAGCTAGCAATCAGCCCCAGCATTTT. Translation: CASSPTASNQPQHF.

The rearrangement joins TRBV4-3 to TRBJ2-2, with 10 bases aligning to TRBD2. The junction had 13 bases not matched to a gene; V was cut back by 4 bases and J by 5 bases. CDR3 length equals 18 residues. Germline loops: CDR1 LGHNA, CDR2 YSLEER. The CDR3: CASSRELSGGPTTGELFF. CDR3 sequence (DNA): TGCGCCAGCAGCCGGGAACTTAGCGGGGGGCCGACGACCGGGGAGCTGTTTTTT.

V and J are TRBV5-1 and TRBJ2-2, with 11 bases that match TRBD1. V was clipped by 0 bases and J by 3 bases; unmatched bases: 1. The CDR3 runs 16 residues. Germline CDR1 is SGHRS and CDR2 is YFSETQ. The CDR3 protein is CASSLVDRGHTGELFF. The DNA for the CDR3 is TGCGCCAGCAGCTTGGTGGACAGGGGGCACACCGGGGAGCTGTTTTTT.

The chain carries TRBV12-5 and TRBJ1-6, with D maybe TRBD1 (5 bases). V lost 2 bases and J 7 bases, leaving 12 bases between the germline ends. The CDR3 covers 15 residues. Germline V gene lookup returns CDR1 LGHNT and CDR2 FRNRAP. Here the CDR3 reads CASGLRDSGNSPLHF. In nucleotides, the CDR3 is TGTGCTAGTGGTTTGCGGGACTCAGGCAATTCACCCCTCCACTTT.

The chain couples TRBV27 to TRBJ1-6, with TRBD1 matching over 9 bases. CDR1 is MNHEY and CDR2 is SMNVEV in the germline V gene (reference sequence). The CDR3 loop spans 19 amino acids. V was pared by 3 bases and J by 4 bases, with 13 bases of the junction left unmatched. CDR3 protein: CASSFGTMGQGVYNSPLHF. The DNA for the CDR3 is TGTGCCAGCAGTTTCGGGACTATGGGACAGGGAGTATATAATTCACCCCTCCACTTT.

V is TRBV5-5 and J is TRBJ2-7; TRBD2 matches 7 bases. CDR1 SGHKS and CDR2 YYEKEE come from the germline V gene (reference sequence). CDR3 size: 14 residues. V lost 4 bases and J lost 2; bases outside the gene matches: 6. The CDR3 nucleotides are TGTGCCAGCAGCCTCCGGGACTACGCCTACGAGCAGTACTTC. As protein: CASSLRDYAYEQYF.

The chain links TRBV24-1 to TRBJ2-7, with D tentatively TRBD1 (6 bases). Per the germline V gene, CDR1 is KGHDR and CDR2 is SFDVKD. The CDR3 runs to 14 residues. Deletions cut 6 bases from V and 0 bases from J, with 11 bases between. CDR3: CATSRGTGSYEQYF. CDR3 nucleotides: TGTGCCACCAGTAGGGGGACGGGCTCCTACGAGCAGTACTTC.

This sequence joins TRBV7-2 and TRBJ2-7; 12 bases agree with TRBD2. Losses at the gene ends were 5 bases for V and 2 bases for J; bases not matched to a gene: 4. Germline V gives CDR1 SGHTA, CDR2 FQGNSA. The CDR3 sequence is 15 residues long. The CDR3 DNA reads TGTGCCAGCAGCCCTAGCGGGGGGGCGGCCTACGAGCAGTACGTC. This gives the protein CASSPSGGAAYEQYV.

The chain is built from TRBV9 and TRBJ2-3; 12 positions agree with TRBD2. The CDR3 is 17 amino acids. The junction had 4 bases not matched to a gene; V was cut back by 0 bases and J by 2 bases. Germline V gene sequence: CDR1 SGDLS, CDR2 YYNGEE. The CDR3 reads CASSVALAGGYTDTQYF. The CDR3 DNA sequence: TGTGCCAGCAGCGTAGCGCTAGCGGGGGGGTACACAGATACGCAGTATTTT.

The CDR3 coding sequence is TGTGCCATCGGGACAGCTCAAGAGACCCAGTACTTC. Protein sequence: CAIGTAQETQYF. The chain joins TRBV10-3 to TRBJ2-5; TRBD1 matches 7 bases. CDR1 ENHRY and CDR2 SYGVKD come from the germline V gene. The CDR3 spans 12 residues. The trim removed 8 bases at V and 2 bases at J, leaving 2 bases unmatched.

The chain joins TRBV5-1 to TRBJ2-2; perhaps TRBD1 as D (6 bases). There are 18 residues in the CDR3. The germline V gene has CDR1 SGHRS and CDR2 YFSETQ. Deletions cut 2 bases from V and 2 bases from J, with 19 bases between. The CDR3 loop is CASSFFRGSTSNTGELFF. CDR3 coding DNA: TGCGCCAGCAGCTTCTTTAGGGGGAGCACTTCTAACACCGGGGAGCTGTTTTTT.

The chain uses TRBV4-3 and TRBJ1-5; D call uncertain. The CDR3 sequence is 15 residues long. Per the germline V gene, CDR1 is LGHNA and CDR2 is YSLEER. The ends were cut back, 0 bases at V and 1 base at J, with 7 bases in the middle. The CDR3 sequence is CASSQDIQSNQPQHF. CDR3 sequence (DNA): TGCGCCAGCAGCCAAGACATACAGAGCAATCAGCCCCAGCATTTT.